The rows below give T cell receptor beta chains drawn from one sample of a study of T cell responses to AZD1222 COVID-19 vaccine. TCRdb's table, derived via immunoSEQ multiplex PCR, lists solely in-frame clones and lacks some. The table has fewer than 200,000 clones, about nine tenths seen once. The source material was peripheral blood, sampled on day 0 of AZD1222 vaccination. The origin of the receptors is an adult in good health. The CDR3 runs from the conserved cysteine through the conserved F or W. The D gene is left open where the match is weak. Where a row states a size, it is once, few, many or the class of an expanded clone; other rows omit it.

D gene: .; clone size: .; J gene: TRBJ2-7; V gene: TRBV30; CDR3 DNA: TGTGCCTGGAGTGTTGGTCTGAAGCTCGAGCAGTACTTC; CDR3 protein: CAWSVGLKLEQYF
D gene: TRBD1; clone size: .; J gene: TRBJ2-7; V gene: TRBV5-6; CDR3 DNA: TGTGCCAGCAGCTTGGGTTCCGGGACAGGTGGCTACGAGCAGTACTTC; CDR3 protein: CASSLGSGTGGYEQYF
D gene: TRBD1; clone size: .; J gene: TRBJ1-2; V gene: TRBV7-9; CDR3 DNA: TGTGCCAGCAGCTTATTAGGGGGCGCGCAAGATGGCTACACCTTC; CDR3 protein: CASSLLGGAQDGYTF
D gene: .; clone size: .; J gene: TRBJ1-6; V gene: TRBV5-1; CDR3 DNA: TGCGCCAGCAGCTTACAGGGCGAAGGGGATAATTCACCCCTCCACTTT; CDR3 protein: CASSLQGEGDNSPLHF
D gene: .; clone size: .; J gene: TRBJ1-1; V gene: TRBV12-5; CDR3 DNA: TGTGCTAGTGTTGGACCGGGACACCTAATCACTGAAGCTTTCTTT; CDR3 protein: CASVGPGHLITEAFF
D gene: TRBD1; clone size: .; J gene: TRBJ2-7; V gene: TRBV5-5; CDR3 DNA: TGTGCCAGCAGCTTTAGGGGGCCCTACGAGCAGTACTTC; CDR3 protein: CASSFRGPYEQYF
D gene: TRBD1; clone size: .; J gene: TRBJ1-3; V gene: TRBV6-1; CDR3 DNA: TGTGCCAGCAGTGCAACATGGTGGCTAGGGGGCAGTTCTGGAAACACCATATATTTT; CDR3 protein: CASSATWWLGGSSGNTIYF
D gene: .; clone size: .; J gene: TRBJ1-3; V gene: TRBV4-1; CDR3 DNA: TGCGCCAGCAGCCAAGAGGATCCGAGGGGGGGCTCTGGAAACACCATATATTTT; CDR3 protein: CASSQEDPRGGSGNTIYF
D gene: .; clone size: few; J gene: TRBJ2-3; V gene: TRBV6-4; CDR3 DNA: TGTGCCAGCAGTGACACAGCAGGTAGCACAGATACGCAGTATTTT; CDR3 protein: CASSDTAGSTDTQYF
D gene: TRBD2; clone size: once; J gene: TRBJ2-3; V gene: TRBV30; CDR3 DNA: TGTGCCTGGGGGTGGGGACTAAATACAGATACGCAGTATTTT; CDR3 protein: CAWGWGLNTDTQYF
D gene: .; clone size: .; J gene: TRBJ2-7; V gene: TRBV27; CDR3 DNA: TGTGCCAGCAGTTTATCAGGGGTCTCCCCCTACGAGCAGTACTTC; CDR3 protein: CASSLSGVSPYEQYF
D gene: .; clone size: .; J gene: TRBJ1-3; V gene: TRBV2; CDR3 DNA: TGTGCCAGCAGGGACAGAGGCCTGGGAAACACCATATATTTT; CDR3 protein: CASRDRGLGNTIYF
D gene: TRBD2; clone size: once; J gene: TRBJ2-3; V gene: TRBV3-1/TRBV3-2; CDR3 DNA: TGTGCCAGCAGCCCTCCTCCGACTAGCGGGAGTCACGGGCGCACAGATACGCAGTATTTT; CDR3 protein: CASSPPPTSGSHGRTDTQYF
D gene: .; clone size: .; J gene: TRBJ2-3; V gene: TRBV4-3; CDR3 DNA: TGCGCCAGCAGCCAAGATAATGTGCGGGTCGATACGCAGTATTTT; CDR3 protein: CASSQDNVRVDTQYF
D gene: TRBD1; clone size: .; J gene: TRBJ1-5; V gene: TRBV9; CDR3 DNA: TGTGCCAGCAGCGGAGGGACAGGGAATCAGCCCCAGCATTTT; CDR3 protein: CASSGGTGNQPQHF
D gene: TRBD1; clone size: .; J gene: TRBJ1-2; V gene: TRBV5-1; CDR3 DNA: TGCGCCAGCAGCTTGGGGGACAGGGGCAGTTATGGCTACACCTTC; CDR3 protein: CASSLGDRGSYGYTF
D gene: .; clone size: .; J gene: TRBJ2-7; V gene: TRBV7-6; CDR3 DNA: TGTGCCAGCAGCTTTTCAGAGAATGCCTACGAGCAGTACTTC; CDR3 protein: CASSFSENAYEQYF
D gene: TRBD1; clone size: .; J gene: TRBJ2-3; V gene: TRBV3-1/TRBV3-2; CDR3 DNA: TGTGCCAGCAGCTCACAGGGGGCCGGTACAGATACGCAGTATTTT; CDR3 protein: CASSSQGAGTDTQYF
D gene: .; clone size: .; J gene: TRBJ2-7; V gene: TRBV3-1/TRBV3-2; CDR3 DNA: TGTGCCAGCAGCCAAGGCCCGGGTCTTCACTACGAGCAGTACTTC; CDR3 protein: CASSQGPGLHYEQYF
D gene: .; clone size: .; J gene: TRBJ2-1; V gene: TRBV6-2/TRBV6-3; CDR3 DNA: TGTGCCAGCAGTTACCGCGGTTGGTCCTACAATGAGCAGTTCTTC; CDR3 protein: CASSYRGWSYNEQFF
D gene: .; clone size: .; J gene: TRBJ2-2; V gene: TRBV18; CDR3 DNA: TGTGCCAGCTCACCATTATTTCCGGGACACCGAAACACCGGGGAGCTGTTTTTT; CDR3 protein: CASSPLFPGHRNTGELFF
D gene: .; clone size: .; J gene: TRBJ1-1; V gene: TRBV5-8; CDR3 DNA: TGTGCCAGCGCTGACCGGCACCTTACTGAAGCTTTCTTT; CDR3 protein: CASADRHLTEAFF
D gene: .; clone size: few; J gene: TRBJ1-1; V gene: TRBV7-8; CDR3 DNA: TGTGCCAGCAGCAGTAATAGGGCTACTGAAGCTTTCTTT; CDR3 protein: CASSSNRATEAFF
D gene: .; clone size: .; J gene: TRBJ1-2; V gene: TRBV28; CDR3 DNA: TGTGCCAGCAGTCCCGGGACGGACTATGGCTACACCTTC; CDR3 protein: CASSPGTDYGYTF
D gene: .; clone size: .; J gene: TRBJ2-5; V gene: TRBV6-5; CDR3 DNA: TGTGCCAGCAGTCGGCCGGGAACGGGCCAAGAGACCCAGTACTTC; CDR3 protein: CASSRPGTGQETQYF
D gene: .; clone size: .; J gene: TRBJ2-1; V gene: TRBV12-3/TRBV12-4; CDR3 DNA: TGTGCCAGCAGTAGAGGGCAGAATGAGCAGTTCTTC; CDR3 protein: CASSRGQNEQFF
D gene: .; clone size: .; J gene: TRBJ1-1; V gene: TRBV2; CDR3 DNA: TGTGCCAGCAGTCCCTGGGGGAACACTGAAGCTTTCTTT; CDR3 protein: CASSPWGNTEAFF
D gene: TRBD1; clone size: .; J gene: TRBJ2-7; V gene: TRBV27; CDR3 DNA: TGTGCCAGCAGCGAGGGACAGGGGTTGGCCTACGAGCAGTACTTC; CDR3 protein: CASSEGQGLAYEQYF
D gene: .; clone size: .; J gene: TRBJ2-2; V gene: TRBV7-8; CDR3 DNA: TGTGCCAGCAGGCAGAACACCGGGGAGCTGTTTTTT; CDR3 protein: CASRQNTGELFF
D gene: .; clone size: .; J gene: TRBJ2-1; V gene: TRBV11-2; CDR3 DNA: TGTGCCAGCAGCTTAGAGGTATACAATGAGCAGTTCTTC; CDR3 protein: CASSLEVYNEQFF
D gene: .; clone size: once; J gene: TRBJ2-6; V gene: TRBV10-1; CDR3 DNA: TGCGCCAGCAGCCCGGGGATAGGAAGGTCTGGGGCCAACGTCCTGACTTTC; CDR3 protein: CASSPGIGRSGANVLTF
D gene: TRBD1; clone size: .; J gene: TRBJ2-2; V gene: TRBV7-3; CDR3 DNA: TGTGCCAGCAGCCCCACGCCGGGACAGAGAACCGGGGAGCTGTTTTTT; CDR3 protein: CASSPTPGQRTGELFF
D gene: .; clone size: .; J gene: TRBJ1-5; V gene: TRBV19; CDR3 DNA: TGTGCCAGTAGTTTAAGCAACCAGGCAGCTCAGCCCCAGCATTTT; CDR3 protein: CASSLSNQAAQPQHF
D gene: .; clone size: .; J gene: TRBJ1-2; V gene: TRBV2; CDR3 DNA: TGTGCCAGCAGTGAAGCTGTCGGGCACTATGGCTACACCTTC; CDR3 protein: CASSEAVGHYGYTF
D gene: .; clone size: .; J gene: TRBJ2-7; V gene: TRBV27; CDR3 DNA: TGTGCCAGCAGTTTAGGGGCAGGTCCCGCTGGGGAGCAGTACTTC; CDR3 protein: CASSLGAGPAGEQYF
D gene: TRBD1; clone size: .; J gene: TRBJ2-7; V gene: TRBV27; CDR3 DNA: TGTGCCAGCAGCTTGGGGACAGGCCCTTACGAGCAGTACTTC; CDR3 protein: CASSLGTGPYEQYF
D gene: TRBD2; clone size: .; J gene: TRBJ2-7; V gene: TRBV11-2; CDR3 DNA: TGTGCCAGCAGCCCAGGACTAGCGGGCGAACGAGTCTACGAGCAGTACTTC; CDR3 protein: CASSPGLAGERVYEQYF
D gene: TRBD1; clone size: .; J gene: TRBJ2-3; V gene: TRBV9; CDR3 DNA: TGTGCCAGCAGCCCCAGGACAGGGAGCACAGATACGCAGTATTTT; CDR3 protein: CASSPRTGSTDTQYF
D gene: .; clone size: .; J gene: TRBJ1-5; V gene: TRBV7-8; CDR3 DNA: TGTGCCAGCAGCTTAGGGAGGGCCGATCAGCCCCAGCATTTT; CDR3 protein: CASSLGRADQPQHF
D gene: .; clone size: .; J gene: TRBJ2-3; V gene: TRBV7-3; CDR3 DNA: TGTGCCAGCAGCTTAGGACGGCGGAGCACAGATACGCAGTATTTT; CDR3 protein: CASSLGRRSTDTQYF
D gene: .; clone size: once; J gene: TRBJ2-1; V gene: TRBV5-1; CDR3 DNA: TGCGCCAGCAGCTTAGGAGAAGCCTACAATGAGCAGTTCTTC; CDR3 protein: CASSLGEAYNEQFF
D gene: TRBD2; clone size: .; J gene: TRBJ2-1; V gene: TRBV28; CDR3 DNA: TGTGCCAGTAAAGGACTAGTGGGTGGAGGCTCCTACAATGAGCAGTTCTTC; CDR3 protein: CASKGLVGGGSYNEQFF
D gene: .; clone size: .; J gene: TRBJ1-6; V gene: TRBV14; CDR3 DNA: TGTGCCAGCAGCCGGGGGTATTGGGGTTCACCCCTCCACTTT; CDR3 protein: CASSRGYWGSPLHF
D gene: .; clone size: .; J gene: TRBJ1-2; V gene: TRBV6-5; CDR3 DNA: TGTGCCAGCAGTTACGGGGGTGTTAACGGCTACACCTTC; CDR3 protein: CASSYGGVNGYTF
D gene: .; clone size: .; J gene: TRBJ2-2; V gene: TRBV5-1; CDR3 DNA: TGCGCCAGCAGACCCGGACACTTGAACACCGGGGAGCTGTTTTTT; CDR3 protein: CASRPGHLNTGELFF
D gene: TRBD2; clone size: .; J gene: TRBJ2-5; V gene: TRBV10-3; CDR3 DNA: TGTGCCATCAGTGAGTCCCTAGGAAGCGGGGGAGAGACCCAGTACTTC; CDR3 protein: CAISESLGSGGETQYF
D gene: TRBD1; clone size: .; J gene: TRBJ1-2; V gene: TRBV5-6; CDR3 DNA: TGTGCCAGCAGCTTGGGTGGCAGGGGGCGAATGTATGGCTACACCTTC; CDR3 protein: CASSLGGRGRMYGYTF
D gene: .; clone size: once; J gene: TRBJ1-4; V gene: TRBV5-8; CDR3 DNA: TGTGCCAGCAGCTTGGGTAGGAGGCCTAATGAAAAACTGTTTTTT; CDR3 protein: CASSLGRRPNEKLFF
D gene: .; clone size: .; J gene: TRBJ2-1; V gene: TRBV25-1; CDR3 DNA: TGTGCCAGCAATCGGGCCAAGGGGGGGTACAATGAGCAGTTCTTC; CDR3 protein: CASNRAKGGYNEQFF
D gene: TRBD2; clone size: .; J gene: TRBJ2-7; V gene: TRBV2; CDR3 DNA: TGTGCCAGTCGACTAGCGGGAGGTCCCTACGAGCAGTACTTC; CDR3 protein: CASRLAGGPYEQYF
D gene: .; clone size: .; J gene: TRBJ2-7; V gene: TRBV6-5; CDR3 DNA: TGTGCCAGCATGGGAGTCAGTCAGTACTTC; CDR3 protein: CASMGVSQYF
D gene: TRBD1; clone size: .; J gene: TRBJ2-3; V gene: TRBV14; CDR3 DNA: TGTGCCAGCAGCCACAGGGGGCGCACAGATACGCAGTATTTT; CDR3 protein: CASSHRGRTDTQYF
D gene: .; clone size: .; J gene: TRBJ1-6; V gene: TRBV7-9; CDR3 DNA: TGTGCCAGCAGCCCTCAGCCAGGGAATTCACCCCTCCACTTT; CDR3 protein: CASSPQPGNSPLHF